Below, one T cell receptor (beta chain) is given with its context. Its cognate antigen is unknown. Other nucleotide sequences in the sample specify the same CDR3. Some clones are missing from TCRdb's copy, which holds only in-frame ones; the method was immunoSEQ multiplex PCR. The table lists hundreds of thousands of clones, around four fifths of them singletons. This entry belongs to a study of cytomegalovirus exposure and HLA in healthy donors. Study outcomes and limitations: Cytomegalovirus-associated status was assigned to fewer than 200 TCR beta chains.

Sequenced input: PBMCs. The sequence was obtained from a woman between 18 and 29 years old in good health and CMV-seronegative.

The CDR3 loop is CASSLGGGANEKLFF. CDR3 in DNA: TGCGCCAGCAGCTTGGGCGGGGGAGCTAATGAAAAACTGTTTTTT. The rearrangement uses TRBV5-1 and TRBJ1-4; tentatively, D is TRBD1 (5 bases). The length of the CDR3 is 15 residues. The germline V gene has CDR1 SGHRS and CDR2 YFSETQ. The V end lost 0 bases, the J end lost 3 bases, and 9 bases lay between the germline ends.